A single sample is the source of the 21 T cell receptor beta chains below, sequenced in a study of beta chain features in type 1 diabetes. Expressed TCRB transcripts got sequenced, as all isolated RNA was reverse transcribed. Only in-frame clones appear in the TCRdb table, and some are missing; sequencing was by immunoSEQ multiplex PCR. The data show 150,000 or so clones, nearly 50% seen once. Sequencing was carried out using Tregs from blood. The receptors come from a man between 18 and 35 years old in good health.

The J gene is TRBJ2-7, the V gene TRBV4-3; TRBD2 matches at 8 bases. After removal of 2 bases from V and 1 base from J, the junction contained 7 bases not matched to a gene. This CDR3 is built from 16 residues. Germline V gene sequence: CDR1 LGHNA, CDR2 YSLEER. Here the CDR3 reads CASSQRTAGGSYEQYF. CDR3 coding DNA: TGCGCCAGCAGCCAAAGGACCGCGGGGGGATCCTACGAGCAGTACTTC.

The chain carries TRBV11-2 and TRBJ2-5, with 15 bases fitting TRBD2. Germline CDR1 and CDR2: SGHAT and FQNNGV. CDR3 length: 16 amino acids. V was clipped by 6 bases and J by 4 bases; unmatched bases: 6. CDR3 region: CASRLGLAGGVETQYF. CDR3 coding DNA: TGTGCCAGCAGACTCGGACTAGCGGGGGGGGTAGAGACCCAGTACTTC.

The chain employs TRBV5-1 and TRBJ2-7; D not resolved. This CDR3 has 14 amino acids. Germline V gene data show CDR1 as SGHRS and CDR2 as YFSETQ. Trimming took off 2 bases at V and 3 bases at J, with 12 bases between the two ends. The CDR3 reads CASSLSGYLYEQYF. CDR3 bases: TGCGCCAGCAGCTTATCAGGTTATCTCTACGAGCAGTACTTC.

This clone was counted between two and nine times. The chain carries TRBV28 and TRBJ2-1; 9 positions agree with TRBD1. The CDR3 has 13 residues. Germline-derived CDR1 and CDR2 are MDHEN and SYDVKM. V was pared by 6 bases and J by 8 bases, with 5 bases of the junction left unmatched. The CDR3 spells CASRKTGGDEQFF. The CDR3 DNA sequence: TGTGCCAGCAGAAAAACAGGGGGCGATGAGCAGTTCTTC.

This chain joins TRBV6-1 and TRBJ2-3; TRBD2 might be the D (7 bases). Trimming removed 4 bases from V and 5 bases from J, with 13 bases in between. The CDR3 extends over 14 amino acids. The germline V gene encodes CDR1 MNHNS and CDR2 SASEGT. The CDR3 protein is CASSGQGGGDTQYF. CDR3 in DNA: TGTGCCAGCAGTGGCCAGGGAGGGGGAGATACGCAGTATTTT.

This clone was counted many times. The chain links TRBV14 to TRBJ1-5; D gene uncertain. Between the trimmed V and J ends, which lost 3 bases and 5 bases, there was a span of 8 bases. The CDR3 extends over 13 amino acids. Germline lookup yields CDR1 SGHDN and CDR2 FVKESK. CDR3 protein: CASSHLSDQPQHF. DNA of the CDR3: TGTGCCAGCAGCCACCTGTCCGATCAGCCCCAGCATTTT. Variable domain in full (rest from reference TRBV14 and TRBJ1-5): EAGVTQFPSHSVIEKGQTVTLRCDPISGHDNLYWYRRVMGKEIKFLLHFVKESKQDESGMPNNRFLAERTGGTYSTLKVQPAELEDSGVYFCASSHLSDQPQHFGDGTRLSIL.

The V gene is TRBV28, the J gene TRBJ1-2; D perhaps matches TRBD1 (6 bases). The CDR3 is 13 amino acids. Between the trimmed V and J ends, which lost 5 bases and 4 bases, there was a span of 11 bases. Germline lookup yields CDR1 MDHEN and CDR2 SYDVKM. CDR3 region: CASSRTAPYGYTF. Written as DNA, the CDR3 is TGTGCCAGCAGTCGGACAGCCCCCTATGGCTACACCTTC.

This chain uses TRBV5-4 with TRBJ2-3, with TRBD2 as a possible D gene (6 bases). Germline V gene sequence: CDR1 SGHNT, CDR2 YYREEE (reference sequence). This CDR3 region has 14 residues. V lost 8 bases, J lost 1 base, and 14 bases lay in between. Here the CDR3 DNA reads TGTGCCAGACTGTCTAGCGACGGCACAGATACGCAGTATTTT. Its protein product is CARLSSDGTDTQYF.

This clone came up a few times. The V gene is TRBV5-1, the J gene TRBJ1-2, with TRBD1 matching over 7 bases. The V and J ends lost 5 bases and 8 bases, in that order; junction bases with no gene match: 15. Germline lookup yields CDR1 SGHRS and CDR2 YFSETQ. The CDR3 loop spans 15 amino acids. The CDR3 bases are TGCGCCAGCAGTTCGAGGCGACAGGGCTTGAGGGGCTACACCTTC. Translated, it gives CASSSRRQGLRGYTF. Looking up the rest from reference TRBV5-1 and TRBJ1-2 gives the full variable domain: KAGVTQTPRYLIKTRGQQVTLSCSPISGHRSVSWYQQTPGQGLQFLFEYFSETQRNKGNFPGRFSGRQFSNSRSEMNVSTLELGDSALYLCASSSRRQGLRGYTFGSGTRLTVV.

The table lists this clone with a few counts. The rearrangement uses TRBV27 and TRBJ1-5, with a tentative D call TRBD1 (5 bases). In germline, CDR1 is MNHEY, CDR2 SMNVEV (reference sequence). V was trimmed by 2 bases and J by 3 bases, leaving 8 bases between them. This CDR3 is 14 amino acids long. The CDR3 loop reads CASSLRGLNQPQHF. Written as DNA, the CDR3 is TGTGCCAGCAGTTTAAGGGGTCTCAATCAGCCCCAGCATTTT.

V gene TRBV7-3 combines with J gene TRBJ2-2; no clear D gene. This CDR3 is built from 13 residues. Germline CDR1 reads SGHTA; CDR2 reads FQGTGA. Trimming removed 3 bases from V and 8 bases from J, with 10 bases in between. CDR3 sequence: CASSLSGIGELFF. The CDR3, as DNA: TGTGCCAGCAGCTTGTCAGGAATTGGGGAGCTGTTTTTT.

V and J are TRBV19 and TRBJ2-7; a weak D match, TRBD1 (6 bases). Germline V lookup: CDR1 LNHDA, CDR2 SQIVND (reference sequence). Trimming removed 5 bases from V and 7 bases from J, with 18 bases in between. The CDR3 totals 14 residues. CDR3 sequence reads: CASSPIVGAGEQYF. The CDR3 DNA is TGTGCCAGTAGTCCGATCGTGGGGGCCGGGGAGCAGTACTTC.

This clone turned up a few times. The genes are TRBV30 and TRBJ2-1; 9 positions match TRBD2. This CDR3 is 16 amino acids long. The trim removed 3 bases at V and 9 bases at J, leaving 15 bases unmatched. The germline V gene encodes CDR1 GTSNPN and CDR2 SVGIG (reference sequence). The CDR3 coding sequence is TGTGCCTGGAGCCGTCGGACTAGCGAAGTTTCAAGTGAGCAGTTCTTC. It is translated as CAWSRRTSEVSSEQFF. Full variable domain (outside the CDR3, taken from reference TRBV30 and TRBJ2-1): SQTIHQWPATLVQPVGSPLSLECTVEGTSNPNLYWYRQAAGRGLQLLFYSVGIGQISSEVPQNLSASRPQDRQFILSSKKLLLSDSGFYLCAWSRRTSEVSSEQFFGPGTRLTVL.

This chain connects TRBV7-3 to TRBJ2-1; TRBD2 is a possible D gene (7 bases). CDR3 length: 15 residues. Trimming removed 4 bases at V and 7 bases at J, with 17 bases between. The germline V gene has CDR1 SGHTA and CDR2 FQGTGA. CDR3 amino acids: CASSSPTEGGNEQFF. CDR3 bases: TGTGCCAGCAGCTCCCCGACCGAGGGGGGGAATGAGCAGTTCTTC.

The J gene is TRBJ1-2, the V gene TRBV20-1; tentative D call: TRBD1 (6 bases). V was cut by 7 bases and J by 4 bases, with 10 bases left in between. Germline V gene lookup returns CDR1 DFQATT and CDR2 SNEGSKA (reference sequence). The CDR3 consists of 11 residues. The CDR3 nucleotides are TGCAGTGAGCGGGGGCCCTATGGCTACACCTTC. Amino acid sequence: CSERGPYGYTF.

The genes are TRBV18 and TRBJ1-2; TRBD1 is a possible D gene (5 bases). The germline CDR1 and CDR2 sequences are KGHSH and LQKENI. Trimming pared 3 bases from V and 1 base from J, leaving 9 bases between. This CDR3 region has 14 residues. This CDR3 reads CASSPEGLNYGYTF. The CDR3 nucleotides are TGTGCCAGCTCACCGGAGGGGCTTAACTATGGCTACACCTTC.

The rearrangement joins TRBV14 to TRBJ1-4, with 8 bases identical to TRBD1. This CDR3 comprises 15 residues. V lost 4 bases to trimming and J lost 7 bases; unmatched junction nucleotides: 8. Looked up from germline, CDR1 is SGHDN and CDR2 is FVKESK. CDR3 residues: CASSLWTGTVEKLFF. CDR3 DNA sequence: TGTGCCAGCAGCCTTTGGACAGGGACTGTTGAAAAACTGTTTTTT.

The CDR3 here is CASSFPGGANVLTF. In DNA form, the CDR3 reads TGTGCCAGCAGCTTTCCCGGGGGGGCCAACGTCCTGACTTTC. This chain joins TRBV7-9 and TRBJ2-6; D remains unclear. Deletions cut 3 bases from V and 4 bases from J, with 7 bases between. Germline V gene data show CDR1 as SEHNR and CDR2 as FQNEAQ (reference sequence). This CDR3 comprises 14 residues.

The chain is built from TRBV4-1 and TRBJ1-4; D is uncertain. Per the germline V gene, CDR1 is MGHRA and CDR2 is YSYEKL. Trimming stripped 0 bases from V and 0 bases from J, with 5 bases between. The CDR3 loop spans 15 amino acids. DNA of the CDR3: TGCGCCAGCAGCCAAGATCCTGCAACTAATGAAAAACTGTTTTTT. Translation: CASSQDPATNEKLFF.

This clone was seen more than once but under ten times. V usage is TRBV28 and J usage is TRBJ1-4; 8 nucleotides match TRBD1. The CDR3 runs to 15 residues. Germline V gene sequence: CDR1 MDHEN, CDR2 SYDVKM. CDR3 amino acids: CAASRGLATNEKLFF. The CDR3 region has the DNA TGTGCGGCCAGCAGGGGGCTGGCAACTAATGAAAAACTGTTTTTT.

This clone has just a few counts. The chain recombines TRBV7-2 with TRBJ2-7; possible D gene TRBD2, 6 bases. The ends were cut back, 3 bases at V and 2 bases at J, with 14 bases in the middle. Germline CDR1 reads SGHTA; CDR2 reads FQGNSA. The CDR3 consists of 15 residues. The CDR3 DNA reads TGTGCCAGCAGCTTTACTAGCCTCAGGGCCTACGAGCAGTACTTC. It yields the protein CASSFTSLRAYEQYF. The full variable domain, with the rest looked up from reference TRBV7-2 and TRBJ2-7, is GAGVSQSPSNKVTEKGKDVELRCDPISGHTALYWYRQSLGQGLEFLIYFQGNSAPDKSGLPSDRFSAERTGGSVSTLTIQRTQQEDSAVYLCASSFTSLRAYEQYFGPGTRLTVT.